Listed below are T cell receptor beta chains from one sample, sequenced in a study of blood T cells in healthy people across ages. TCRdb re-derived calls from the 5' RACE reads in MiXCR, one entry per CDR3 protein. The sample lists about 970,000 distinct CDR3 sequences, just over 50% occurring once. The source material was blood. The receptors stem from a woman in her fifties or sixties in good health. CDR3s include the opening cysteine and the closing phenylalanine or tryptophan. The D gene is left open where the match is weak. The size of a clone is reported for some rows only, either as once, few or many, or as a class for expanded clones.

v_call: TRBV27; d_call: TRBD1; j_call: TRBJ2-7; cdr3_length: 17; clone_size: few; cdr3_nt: TGTGCCAGCAGTTTGAGCACGGACAGGTGGATTCCCTACGAGCAGTACTTC; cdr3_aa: CASSLSTDRWIPYEQYF
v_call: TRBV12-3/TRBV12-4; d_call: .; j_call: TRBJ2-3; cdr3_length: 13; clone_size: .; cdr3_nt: TGTGCCAGCAGTTTAGCTAGCGCAGATACGCAGTATTTT; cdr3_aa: CASSLASADTQYF
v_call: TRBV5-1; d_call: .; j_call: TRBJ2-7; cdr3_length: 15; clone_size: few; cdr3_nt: TGCGCCAGCAGCTTGGCCGCCAGTTACCTCTACGAGCAGTACTTC; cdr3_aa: CASSLAASYLYEQYF
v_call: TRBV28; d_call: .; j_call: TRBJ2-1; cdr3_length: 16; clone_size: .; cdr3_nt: TGTGCCAGCAGTACCCCCTTCAGTAGCTCCTACAATGAGCAGTTCTTC; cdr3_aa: CASSTPFSSSYNEQFF
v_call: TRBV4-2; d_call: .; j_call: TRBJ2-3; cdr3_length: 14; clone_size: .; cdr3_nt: TGTGCCGGCAGCCAAGCCCGGTGGACGGATACGCAGTATTTT; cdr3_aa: CAGSQARWTDTQYF
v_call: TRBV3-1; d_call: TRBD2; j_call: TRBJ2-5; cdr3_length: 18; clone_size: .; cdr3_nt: TGTGCCAGCAGCCAAGGATGGCTAGCGGGAGGGGGGTCGGAGACCCAGTACTTC; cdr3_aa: CASSQGWLAGGGSETQYF
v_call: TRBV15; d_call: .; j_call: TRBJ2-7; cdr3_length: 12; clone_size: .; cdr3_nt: TGTACCACCAGCAGAGATTATGTAGAGCAGTACTTC; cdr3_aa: CTTSRDYVEQYF
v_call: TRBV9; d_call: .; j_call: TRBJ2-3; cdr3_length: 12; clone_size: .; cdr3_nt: .; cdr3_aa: CASSVGGGTRYF
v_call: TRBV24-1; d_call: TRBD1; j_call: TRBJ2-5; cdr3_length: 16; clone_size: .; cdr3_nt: TGTGCCACCAGCACCAGACAGGGAGCAGGCACAGAGACCCAGTACTTC; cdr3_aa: CATSTRQGAGTETQYF
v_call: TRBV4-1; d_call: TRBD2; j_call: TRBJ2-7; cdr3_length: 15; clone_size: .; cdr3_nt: TGCGCCAGCAGCCAAGGACTAGCGAGCTCCTACGAGCAGTACTTC; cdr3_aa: CASSQGLASSYEQYF
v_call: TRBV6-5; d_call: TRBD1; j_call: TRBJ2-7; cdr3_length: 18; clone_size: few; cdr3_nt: TGTGCCAGCAGTTACCGGGGCCCGGGACAGGGAGAGCTCTACGAGCAGTACTTC; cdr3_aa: CASSYRGPGQGELYEQYF
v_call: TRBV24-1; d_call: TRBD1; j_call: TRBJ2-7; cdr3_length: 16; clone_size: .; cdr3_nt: TGTGCCACCAGTGAACCCGAGGCTAGGGGGCAATCCGAGCAGTACTTC; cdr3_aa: CATSEPEARGQSEQYF
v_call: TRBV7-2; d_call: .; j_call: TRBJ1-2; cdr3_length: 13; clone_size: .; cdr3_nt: TGTGCCATACAGGACACCGGTCCCTATGGCTACACCTTC; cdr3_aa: CAIQDTGPYGYTF
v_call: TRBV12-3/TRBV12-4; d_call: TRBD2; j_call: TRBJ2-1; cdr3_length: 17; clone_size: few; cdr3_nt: TGTGCCAGCAGTTTAAGGGGGCTAGCGGGAGGGAGGAATGAGCAGTTCTTC; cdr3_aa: CASSLRGLAGGRNEQFF
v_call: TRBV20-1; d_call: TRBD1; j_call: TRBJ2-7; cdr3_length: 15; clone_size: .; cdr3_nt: TGCAGTGCTAGAAGGCCGGGACAGGGGTTCGACGAGCAGTACTTC; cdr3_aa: CSARRPGQGFDEQYF